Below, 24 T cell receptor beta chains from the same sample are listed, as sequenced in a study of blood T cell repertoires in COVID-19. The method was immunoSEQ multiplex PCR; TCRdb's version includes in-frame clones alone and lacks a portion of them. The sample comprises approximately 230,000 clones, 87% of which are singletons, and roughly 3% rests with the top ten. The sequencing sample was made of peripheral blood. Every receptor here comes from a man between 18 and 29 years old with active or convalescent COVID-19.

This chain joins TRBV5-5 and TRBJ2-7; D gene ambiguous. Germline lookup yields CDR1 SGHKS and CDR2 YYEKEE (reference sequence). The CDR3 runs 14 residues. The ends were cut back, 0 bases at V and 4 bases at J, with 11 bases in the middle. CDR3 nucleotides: TGTGCCAGCAGCTTGGGTCAGTTGGTTTACGAGCAGTACTTC. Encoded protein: CASSLGQLVYEQYF.

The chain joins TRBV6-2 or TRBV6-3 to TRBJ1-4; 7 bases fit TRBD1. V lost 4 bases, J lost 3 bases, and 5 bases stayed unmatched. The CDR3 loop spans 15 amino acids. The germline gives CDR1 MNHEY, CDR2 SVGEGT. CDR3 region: CASSFMGQSNEKLFF. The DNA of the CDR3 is TGTGCCAGCAGTTTCATGGGACAGTCTAATGAAAAACTGTTTTTT.

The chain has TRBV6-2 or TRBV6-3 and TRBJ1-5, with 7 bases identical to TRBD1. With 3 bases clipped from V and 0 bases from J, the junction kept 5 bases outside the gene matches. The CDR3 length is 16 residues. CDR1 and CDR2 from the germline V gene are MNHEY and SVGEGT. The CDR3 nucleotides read TGTGCCAGCAGTTATCTGGGACAGCTTAGCAATCAGCCCCAGCATTTT. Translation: CASSYLGQLSNQPQHF.

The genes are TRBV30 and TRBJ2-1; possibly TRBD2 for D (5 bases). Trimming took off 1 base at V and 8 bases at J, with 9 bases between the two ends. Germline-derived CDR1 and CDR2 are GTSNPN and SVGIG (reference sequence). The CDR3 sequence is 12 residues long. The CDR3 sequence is CAWSAGNYEQFF. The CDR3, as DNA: TGTGCCTGGAGTGCGGGGAACTATGAGCAGTTCTTC.

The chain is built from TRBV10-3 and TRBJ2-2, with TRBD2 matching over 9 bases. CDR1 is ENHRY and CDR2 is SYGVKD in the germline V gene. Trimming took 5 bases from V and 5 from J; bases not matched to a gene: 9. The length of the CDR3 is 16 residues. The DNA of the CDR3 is TGTGCCATCAGTCTAGCGGGGCCGGGAGGAACCGGGGAGCTGTTTTTT. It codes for CAISLAGPGGTGELFF.

CDR3 protein: CASTEGGGDYNEQFF. DNA of the CDR3: TGTGCCAGCACTGAGGGCGGGGGCGACTACAATGAGCAGTTCTTC. The chain has TRBV25-1 and TRBJ2-1; perhaps TRBD2 as D (7 bases). V was shortened by 7 bases and J by 3 bases, with 16 bases between the two germline ends. This CDR3 region has 15 residues. Germline V gives CDR1 MGHDK, CDR2 SYGVNS.

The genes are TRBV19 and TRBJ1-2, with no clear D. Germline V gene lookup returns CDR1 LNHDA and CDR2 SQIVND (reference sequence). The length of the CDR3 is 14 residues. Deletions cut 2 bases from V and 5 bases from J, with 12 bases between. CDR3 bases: TGTGCCAGTAGTATAATCAGGTCCCCATATGGCTACACCTTC. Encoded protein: CASSIIRSPYGYTF.

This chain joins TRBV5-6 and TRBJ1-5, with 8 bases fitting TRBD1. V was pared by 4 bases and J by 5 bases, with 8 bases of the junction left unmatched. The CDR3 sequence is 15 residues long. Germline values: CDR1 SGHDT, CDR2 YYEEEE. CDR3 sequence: CASSIFDRGHQPQHF. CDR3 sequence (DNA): TGTGCCAGCAGCATATTCGACAGGGGCCATCAGCCCCAGCATTTT.

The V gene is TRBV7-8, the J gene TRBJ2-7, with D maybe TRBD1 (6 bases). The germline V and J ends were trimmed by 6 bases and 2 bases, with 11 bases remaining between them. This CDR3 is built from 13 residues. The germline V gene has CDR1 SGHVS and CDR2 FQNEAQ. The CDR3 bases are TGTGCCAGCAGGTTGGACAGTCCCTACGAGCAGTACTTC. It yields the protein CASRLDSPYEQYF.

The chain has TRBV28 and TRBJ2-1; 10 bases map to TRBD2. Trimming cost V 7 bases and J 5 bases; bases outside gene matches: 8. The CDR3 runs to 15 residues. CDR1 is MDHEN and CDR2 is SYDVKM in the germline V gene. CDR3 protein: CASTIAGGVHNEQFF. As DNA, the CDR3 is TGTGCCAGCACCATAGCGGGAGGAGTCCACAATGAGCAGTTCTTC.

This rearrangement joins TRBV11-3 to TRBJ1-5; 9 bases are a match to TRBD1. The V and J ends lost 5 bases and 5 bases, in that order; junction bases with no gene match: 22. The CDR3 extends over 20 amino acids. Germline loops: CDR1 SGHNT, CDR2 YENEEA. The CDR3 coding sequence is TGTGCCAGCAGCCCAAATGGGCGGGACAGGGTTGTAGGCTACTATCAGCCCCAGCATTTT. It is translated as CASSPNGRDRVVGYYQPQHF.

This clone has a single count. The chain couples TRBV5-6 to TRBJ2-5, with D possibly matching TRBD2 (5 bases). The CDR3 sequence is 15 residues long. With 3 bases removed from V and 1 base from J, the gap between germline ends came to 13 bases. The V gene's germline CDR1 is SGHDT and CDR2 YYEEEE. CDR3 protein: CASSWAPGIQETQYF. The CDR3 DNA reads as TGTGCCAGCAGCTGGGCCCCCGGGATCCAAGAGACCCAGTACTTC.

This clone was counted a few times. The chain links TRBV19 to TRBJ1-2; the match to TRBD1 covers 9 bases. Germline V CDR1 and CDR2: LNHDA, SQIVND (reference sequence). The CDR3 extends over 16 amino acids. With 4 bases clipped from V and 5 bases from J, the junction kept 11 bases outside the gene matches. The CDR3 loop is CASSTKGQGLGYGYTF. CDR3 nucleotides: TGTGCCAGTAGTACCAAGGGACAGGGCCTTGGATATGGCTACACCTTC. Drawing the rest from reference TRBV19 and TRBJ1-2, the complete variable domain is DGGITQSPKYLFRKEGQNVTLSCEQNLNHDAMYWYRQDPGQGLRLIYYSQIVNDFQKGDIAEGYSVSREKKESFPLTVTSAQKNPTAFYLCASSTKGQGLGYGYTFGSGTRLTVV.

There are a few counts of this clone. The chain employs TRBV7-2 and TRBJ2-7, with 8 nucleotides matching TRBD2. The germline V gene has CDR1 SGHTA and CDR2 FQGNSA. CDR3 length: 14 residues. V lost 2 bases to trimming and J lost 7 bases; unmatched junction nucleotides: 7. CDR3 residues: CASSLSGGSREQYF. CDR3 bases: TGTGCCAGCAGCTTAAGCGGGGGCTCCAGAGAGCAGTACTTC.

CDR3 sequence: CASSLGTGGPQYF. The CDR3 coding sequence is TGTGCCAGCAGCTTAGGTACAGGAGGGCCCCAGTACTTC. The chain combines TRBV11-3 with TRBJ2-5; D is possibly TRBD2 (6 bases). Per the germline V gene, CDR1 is SGHNT and CDR2 is YENEEA. V was pared by 1 base and J by 9 bases, with 12 bases between. This CDR3 has 13 residues.

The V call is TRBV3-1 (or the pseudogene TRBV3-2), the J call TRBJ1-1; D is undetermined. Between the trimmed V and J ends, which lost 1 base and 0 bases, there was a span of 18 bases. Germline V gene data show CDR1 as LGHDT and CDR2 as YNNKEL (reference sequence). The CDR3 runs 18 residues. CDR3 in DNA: TGTGCCAGCAGCCAAGTGAAGCGGGTCCGACCGATGAACACTGAAGCTTTCTTT. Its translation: CASSQVKRVRPMNTEAFF.

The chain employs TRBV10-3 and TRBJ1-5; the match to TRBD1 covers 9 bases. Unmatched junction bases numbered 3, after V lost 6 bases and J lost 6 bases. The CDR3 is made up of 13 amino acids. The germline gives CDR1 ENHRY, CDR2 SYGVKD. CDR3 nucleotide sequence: TGTGCCATCAGCATGACAGGGGGTCAGCCCCAGCATTTT. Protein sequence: CAISMTGGQPQHF.

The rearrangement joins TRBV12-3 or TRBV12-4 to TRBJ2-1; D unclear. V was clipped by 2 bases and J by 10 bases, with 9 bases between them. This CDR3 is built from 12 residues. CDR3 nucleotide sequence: TGTGCCAGCAGTTTAACGGTCGCGGAGCAGTTCTTC. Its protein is CASSLTVAEQFF.

CDR3: CASSFKPPGQGPVNNNEKLFF. In nucleotides, the CDR3 is TGTGCCAGCAGCTTTAAGCCCCCGGGACAGGGGCCCGTGAATAACAATGAAAAACTGTTTTTT. V and J are TRBV7-6 and TRBJ1-4; 10 bases map to TRBD1. The CDR3 contains 21 residues. J gave up 5 bases and V 3 bases, and 21 bases lay outside the gene matches. Germline V gene data show CDR1 as SGHVS and CDR2 as FNYEAQ.

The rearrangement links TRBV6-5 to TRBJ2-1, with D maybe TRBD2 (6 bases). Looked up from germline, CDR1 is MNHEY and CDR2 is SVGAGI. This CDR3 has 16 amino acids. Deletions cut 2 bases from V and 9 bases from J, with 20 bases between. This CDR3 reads CASSYVTTSELSEQFF. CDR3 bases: TGTGCCAGCAGTTACGTTACGACTAGTGAGTTGAGTGAGCAGTTCTTC.

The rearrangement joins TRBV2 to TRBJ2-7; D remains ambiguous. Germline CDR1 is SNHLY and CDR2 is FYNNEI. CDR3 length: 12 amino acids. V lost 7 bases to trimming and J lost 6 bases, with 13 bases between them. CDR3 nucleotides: TGTGCCAGCAAAGAGCGCGTGTCCGAGCAGTACTTC. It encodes CASKERVSEQYF.

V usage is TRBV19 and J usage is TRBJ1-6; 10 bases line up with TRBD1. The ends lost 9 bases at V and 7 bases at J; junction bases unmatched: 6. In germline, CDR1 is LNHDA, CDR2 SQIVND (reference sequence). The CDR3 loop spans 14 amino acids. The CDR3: CASCGTGENSPLHF. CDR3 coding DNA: TGTGCCAGCTGTGGGACAGGGGAGAATTCACCCCTCCACTTT.

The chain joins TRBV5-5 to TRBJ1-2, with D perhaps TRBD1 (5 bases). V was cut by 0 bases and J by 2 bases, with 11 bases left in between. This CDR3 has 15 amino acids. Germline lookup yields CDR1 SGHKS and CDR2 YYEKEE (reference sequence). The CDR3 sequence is CASSLAGRVNYGYTF. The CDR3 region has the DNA TGTGCCAGCAGCTTGGCGGGCAGGGTGAACTATGGCTACACCTTC.

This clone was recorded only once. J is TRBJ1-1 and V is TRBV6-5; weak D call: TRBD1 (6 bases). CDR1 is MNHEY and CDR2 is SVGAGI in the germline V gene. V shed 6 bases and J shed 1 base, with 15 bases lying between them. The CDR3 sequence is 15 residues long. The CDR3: CASRARTAPNTEAFF. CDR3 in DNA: TGTGCCAGCAGGGCTAGGACAGCCCCGAACACTGAAGCTTTCTTT.